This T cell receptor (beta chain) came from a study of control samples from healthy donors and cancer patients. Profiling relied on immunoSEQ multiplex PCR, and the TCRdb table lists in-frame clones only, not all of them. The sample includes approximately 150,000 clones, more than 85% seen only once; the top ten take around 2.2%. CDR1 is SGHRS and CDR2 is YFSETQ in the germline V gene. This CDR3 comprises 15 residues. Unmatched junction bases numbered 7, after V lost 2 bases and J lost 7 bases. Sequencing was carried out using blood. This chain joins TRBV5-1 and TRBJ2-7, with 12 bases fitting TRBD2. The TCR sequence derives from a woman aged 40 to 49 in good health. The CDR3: CASSLTSGGPREQYF. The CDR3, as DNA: TGCGCCAGCAGCTTAACTAGCGGGGGGCCGCGTGAGCAGTACTTC. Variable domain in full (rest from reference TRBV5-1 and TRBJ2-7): KAGVTQTPRYLIKTRGQQVTLSCSPISGHRSVSWYQQTPGQGLQFLFEYFSETQRNKGNFPGRFSGRQFSNSRSEMNVSTLELGDSALYLCASSLTSGGPREQYFGPGTRLTVT.